Given below is one T cell receptor beta chain in context. This clonotype has ten or more counts. Its target antigen remains unknown. No much larger clonotype is one base removed from it; base qualities were not supplied. The germline V gene (reference sequence) provides CDR1 SEHNR and CDR2 FQNEAQ. Cut back by 7 bases and 1 base, the V and J ends lie 12 bases apart. Inclusive of the bounding cysteine and phenylalanine, the CDR3 is 14 residues long. Only CDR3 DNA remains: 42 bases, in frame from the first base. The label giving this sample's time point can be read as: patch test 2, 6 weeks after DPC sensitization. Reading the label with the study, this specimen's treatment or condition is: therapeutic diphenylcyclopropenone sensitization with weekly scalp DPC. At each patch-test visit, blood was drawn before the patch test was applied. Patients were considered eligible if aged 18 to 70, diagnosed with alopecia and deemed suitable for DPC therapy, and patients were excluded if pregnant. Unfractionated whole blood was collected in Tempus Blood RNA tubes, and total RNA was extracted from that blood.

Library construction relied on RACE. The sequencer listed for this sample is NextSeq 500. Library preparation attached unique molecular identifiers to individual cDNA molecules for quantitative, reproducible TCR counting. Each blood RNA sample was used to sequence both TCR alpha and TCR beta chains. For the original study's pipeline: Samples had a median of roughly 91,000 TCRs, with a range from roughly 23,224 to 750,000. The Decombinator software suite was used to annotate the V, J and CDR3 of the TCR reads. To make PS versus PT1 abundance plots, every sample was subsampled to the same number of TCRs (28,000). TCRs were defined as expanded if absent before sensitization and observed at least eight times at the 2-week time point. The public reads were reprocessed in TCRdb via fastp at Q25 and MiXCR, keeping in-frame beta chains. Each CDR3 protein gets just one entry, which takes the most common genes and DNA from the rows behind it. TCRdb, not the original authors, processed these V and J calls. For this sample the table gives 110,000 or so distinct CDR3 sequences, of which 9% to 9.5% were detected only once. The top ten constitute 2.5% to 3.5% of the sample.

The entry originates in a study of human T cells and chemical hapten exposure listed by TCRdb under 2021. Background for the entire study: For sensitization, 2% DPC in acetone was applied to a roughly 2 cm by roughly 2 cm area of upper inner arm skin. This study followed changes in the peripheral blood TCR repertoire in vivo during primary and secondary sensitization of alopecia patients to the hapten diphenylcyclopropenone (DPC). Patch testing was performed on the upper back with Finn chambers containing 0.01% DPC, and the patch tests were scored after 6 days according to International Contact Dermatitis Research Group standards. About 29 alopecia patients gave blood for TCR sequencing at one to four time points (pre-sensitization, 2, 6 and 24 weeks). Blood samples were taken from patients before sensitization (week 0) and then at 2, 6 and about 24 weeks after DPC sensitization. The patient cohort, mostly female, included alopecia areata with under or over 50% scalp involvement, alopecia totalis and alopecia universalis. Patients additionally received weekly therapeutic DPC doses to the scalp throughout the roughly 25-week study period. Libraries were combined into a pool for sequencing, and differences in TCR yield between samples came mainly from small differences in library volumes within the pool.

General findings and caveats noted by the study authors: Compared with pre-sensitization or healthy control sets, expanded TCRs formed significantly more large CDR3 similarity clusters, which is consistent with antigen-driven responses. DPC sensitization did not change how many TCRs were above 1 in 1000 frequency, and no evidence was found of alterations in global repertoire structure. Because every patient had alopecia, a presumed autoimmune disease, the patients' immune response might differ from that of healthy individuals. Repeated subsampling changed both the strength of the expansion versus patch-test correlation and the threshold at which the correlation became significant. A positive correlation was found between the number of PT1 expanded TCRs and patch test score, with significance reached at thresholds 8, 16 and 32 but not 4.

Recombination joined TRBV7-9 with TRBJ2-3; the D call is possibly TRBD1 or TRBD2, each sharing 5 bases. The sequence derives from a woman in her 40s with alopecia areata. Some clones in this sample may be carry-over from other donors' samples. Source: whole blood, taken in connection with sensitization to the hapten diphenylcyclopropenone (DPC). The DNA sequence follows: TGTGCCAGCATGAGGGGCGCCCGCACAGATACGCAGTATTTT. Translated, it gives CASMRGARTDTQYF. With the portions outside the CDR3 filled from the reference TRBV7-9 and TRBJ2-3 genes, the complete variable region becomes DTGVSQNPRHKITKRGQNVTFRCDPISEHNRLYWYRQTLGQGPEFLTYFQNEAQLEKSRLLSDRFSAERPKGSFSTLEIQRTEQGDSAMYLCASMRGARTDTQYFGPGTRLTVL.